This T cell receptor (beta chain) derives from a study of blood T cell repertoires in COVID-19. Study information: The origin of the acute and convalescent COVID-19 samples was the United States, Italy and Spain.

The CDR3 length is 15 residues. Germline V gene data show CDR1 as SGHRS and CDR2 as YFSETQ. Trimming took off 1 base at V and 4 bases at J, with 13 bases between the two ends. Authors' methods: Amplification of reference gene primers was used by the study to estimate nucleated cell counts. TCRdb's table, derived via immunoSEQ multiplex PCR, lists solely in-frame clones and lacks some. Clonal size and the V and J genes are those of that table, whereas D and trimming came from the DNA. The data contain 60,000 to 95,000 clones, less than 85% of them singletons. The genes are TRBV5-1 and TRBJ2-3, with a weak D call TRBD1 (5 bases). The sample was peripheral blood. The clonotype was recovered from a human donor with acute or convalescent COVID-19. The donor label of this sample is uncertain. The CDR3 DNA reads as TGCGCCAGCAGCTTGCGACAGTCACCCCCAGATACGCAGTATTTT. This codes for CASSLRQSPPDTQYF. Using reference TRBV5-1 and TRBJ2-3 for the parts outside the CDR3, the full variable domain is KAGVTQTPRYLIKTRGQQVTLSCSPISGHRSVSWYQQTPGQGLQFLFEYFSETQRNKGNFPGRFSGRQFSNSRSEMNVSTLELGDSALYLCASSLRQSPPDTQYFGPGTRLTVL.